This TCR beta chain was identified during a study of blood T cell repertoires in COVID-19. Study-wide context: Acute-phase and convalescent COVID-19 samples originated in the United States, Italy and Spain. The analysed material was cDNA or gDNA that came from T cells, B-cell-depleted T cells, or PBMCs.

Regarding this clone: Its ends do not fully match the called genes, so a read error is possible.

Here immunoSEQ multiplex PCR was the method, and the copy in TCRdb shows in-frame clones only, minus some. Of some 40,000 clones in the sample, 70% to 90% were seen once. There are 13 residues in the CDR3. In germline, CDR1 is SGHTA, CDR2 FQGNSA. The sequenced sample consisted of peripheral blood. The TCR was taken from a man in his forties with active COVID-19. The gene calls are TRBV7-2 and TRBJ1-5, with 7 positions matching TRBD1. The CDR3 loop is CASSLAQGQHQHF. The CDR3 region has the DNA TGTGCCAGCAGCTTAGCGCAGGGACAGCACCAGCATTTT.